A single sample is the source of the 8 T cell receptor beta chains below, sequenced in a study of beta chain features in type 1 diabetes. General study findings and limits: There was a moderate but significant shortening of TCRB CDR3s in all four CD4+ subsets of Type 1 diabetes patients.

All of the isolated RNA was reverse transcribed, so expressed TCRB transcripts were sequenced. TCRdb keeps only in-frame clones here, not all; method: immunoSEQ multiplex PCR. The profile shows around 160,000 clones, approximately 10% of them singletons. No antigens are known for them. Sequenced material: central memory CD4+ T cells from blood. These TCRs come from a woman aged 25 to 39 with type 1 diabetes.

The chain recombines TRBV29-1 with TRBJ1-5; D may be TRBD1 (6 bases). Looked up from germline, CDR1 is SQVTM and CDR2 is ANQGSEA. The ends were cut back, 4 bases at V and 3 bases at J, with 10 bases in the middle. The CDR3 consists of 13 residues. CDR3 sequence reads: CSVVAGANQPQHF. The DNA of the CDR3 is TGCAGCGTTGTGGCAGGGGCCAATCAGCCCCAGCATTTT.

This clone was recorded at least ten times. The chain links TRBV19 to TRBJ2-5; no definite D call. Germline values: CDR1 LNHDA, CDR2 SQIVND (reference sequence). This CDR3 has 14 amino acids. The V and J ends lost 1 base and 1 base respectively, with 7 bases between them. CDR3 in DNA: TGTGCCAGTAGTATAGCTGCGGTCCAAGAGACCCAGTACTTC. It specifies CASSIAAVQETQYF.

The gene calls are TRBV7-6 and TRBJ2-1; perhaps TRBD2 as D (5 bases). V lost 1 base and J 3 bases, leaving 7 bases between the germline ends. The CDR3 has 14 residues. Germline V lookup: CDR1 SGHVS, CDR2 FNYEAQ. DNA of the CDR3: TGTGCCAGCAGCTTAGAACGGGGCTACAATGAGCAGTTCTTC. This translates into CASSLERGYNEQFF.

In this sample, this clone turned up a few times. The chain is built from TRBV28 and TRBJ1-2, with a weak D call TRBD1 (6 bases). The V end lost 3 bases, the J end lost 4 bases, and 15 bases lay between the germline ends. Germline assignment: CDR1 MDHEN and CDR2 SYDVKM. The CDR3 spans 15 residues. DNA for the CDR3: TGTGCCAGCAGTTTGGGTCAGGGGCGAATCTATGGCTACACCTTC. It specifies CASSLGQGRIYGYTF.

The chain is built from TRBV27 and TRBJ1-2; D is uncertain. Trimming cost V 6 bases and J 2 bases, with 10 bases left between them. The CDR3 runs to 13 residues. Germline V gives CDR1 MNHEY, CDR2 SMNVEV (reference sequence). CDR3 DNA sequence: TGTGCCAGCAGCCGCAGTCCAAACTATGGCTACACCTTC. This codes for CASSRSPNYGYTF.

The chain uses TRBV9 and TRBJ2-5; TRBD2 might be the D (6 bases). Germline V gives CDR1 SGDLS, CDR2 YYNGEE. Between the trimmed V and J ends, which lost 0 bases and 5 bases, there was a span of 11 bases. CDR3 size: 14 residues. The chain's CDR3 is CASSVVGGLETQYF. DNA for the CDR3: TGTGCCAGCAGCGTAGTGGGGGGACTGGAGACCCAGTACTTC.

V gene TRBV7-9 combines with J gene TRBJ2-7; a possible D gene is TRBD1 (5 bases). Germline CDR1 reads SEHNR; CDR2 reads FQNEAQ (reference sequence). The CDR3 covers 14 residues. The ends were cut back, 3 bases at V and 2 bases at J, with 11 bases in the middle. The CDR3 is CASSFRQPPYEQYF. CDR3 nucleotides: TGTGCCAGCAGCTTTAGACAGCCGCCCTACGAGCAGTACTTC.

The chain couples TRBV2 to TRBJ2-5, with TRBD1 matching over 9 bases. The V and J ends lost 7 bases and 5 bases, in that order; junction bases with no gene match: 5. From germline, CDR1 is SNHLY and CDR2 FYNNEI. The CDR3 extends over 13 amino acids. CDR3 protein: CASITTGGETQYF. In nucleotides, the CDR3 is TGTGCCAGCATAACCACAGGGGGCGAGACCCAGTACTTC.